This T cell receptor (beta chain) was identified in a study of shared clonotypes between healthy human individuals. Assay runs were performed at deep level. TCRdb keeps only in-frame clones here, not all; method: immunoSEQ multiplex PCR. The sample consists of about 2 million clones, 85% to 95% of them appearing once. The count of this clone is one. Selected positively for CCR7 and CD45RO-negative, naive CD8 cells excluded terminally differentiated effector memory CD45RA+ cells. CDR3 length: 15 residues. Trimming at V came to 6 bases and at J to 0 bases, leaving 4 bases not matched to a gene. Germline assignment: CDR1 SQVTM and CDR2 ANQGSEA.

The TCR was taken from a man aged 18 to 30 in good health. The sample taken for sequencing was naive CD8+ T cells sorted from blood. The chain links TRBV29-1 to TRBJ2-1; 11 bases agree with TRBD2. CDR3 coding DNA: TGCAGCGTGATAGGGACTAGCGGCTCCTACAATGAGCAGTTCTTC. Translation: CSVIGTSGSYNEQFF.